The 14 T cell receptor beta chains below come from one sample, sequenced in a study of blood T cell repertoires in COVID-19. Clones were read by immunoSEQ multiplex PCR, and TCRdb kept only the in-frame ones, dropping some. This sample carries hundreds of thousands of clones, about 83% of them seen once, and the ten largest clones take approximately 5.4%. The sequencing sample was made of peripheral blood. These receptors originate from a man at least 80 years old with acute or convalescent COVID-19.

J is TRBJ2-5 and V is TRBV5-6, with a possible D match to TRBD1 (6 bases). The germline V and J ends were trimmed by 3 bases and 5 bases, with 11 bases remaining between them. This CDR3 is 13 amino acids long. The germline V gene has CDR1 SGHDT and CDR2 YYEEEE. CDR3 loop: CASSYWTEETQYF. Here the CDR3 DNA reads TGTGCCAGCAGCTACTGGACAGAGGAGACCCAGTACTTC.

CDR3 sequence: CATSDPTQQAGSYNEQFF. The CDR3 nucleotides are TGTGCCACCAGTGACCCGACACAACAGGCCGGTTCCTACAATGAGCAGTTCTTC. The chain carries TRBV24-1 and TRBJ2-1; the D gene is possibly TRBD1 (5 bases). V lost 4 bases, J lost 1 base, and 19 bases lay in between. The CDR3 is 18 residues long. The germline gives CDR1 KGHDR, CDR2 SFDVKD.

The chain couples TRBV10-3 to TRBJ1-1, with TRBD1 matching 7 bases. Germline-derived CDR1 and CDR2 are ENHRY and SYGVKD. V gave up 6 bases and J gave up 5 bases; unmatched junction bases: 9. The CDR3 runs 14 residues. CDR3 region: CAIRPSGGWTEAFF. CDR3 nucleotides: TGTGCCATCAGGCCCTCAGGGGGATGGACTGAAGCTTTCTTT.

This chain links TRBV5-6 with TRBJ2-1; D unresolved. Germline loops: CDR1 SGHDT, CDR2 YYEEEE. The CDR3 is 16 residues long. V lost 1 base, J lost 0 bases, and 11 bases lay in between. The CDR3 DNA sequence: TGTGCCAGCAGCTTGAAAACTCCGAGCTCCTACAATGAGCAGTTCTTC. Its protein is CASSLKTPSSYNEQFF.

The chain joins TRBV3-1 (or the pseudogene TRBV3-2) to TRBJ2-7, with 8 nucleotides matching TRBD1. Germline V CDR1 and CDR2: LGHDT, YNNKEL (reference sequence). V lost 4 bases to trimming and J lost 9 bases; unmatched junction nucleotides: 11. The CDR3 consists of 14 residues. The CDR3 region is CASSLLTGGIGQYF. CDR3 DNA sequence: TGTGCCAGCAGCCTACTTACAGGGGGTATAGGGCAGTACTTC.

V and J are TRBV7-8 and TRBJ2-7; possible D gene TRBD2, 6 bases. The V gene lost 5 bases and the J gene lost 4 bases, with 12 bases spanning the gap. The germline gives CDR1 SGHVS, CDR2 FQNEAQ. This CDR3 contains 13 residues. The CDR3 sequence: CASSRTILYEQYF. The CDR3 DNA reads as TGTGCCAGCAGCAGGACTATTTTATACGAGCAGTACTTC.

The chain uses TRBV10-3 and TRBJ2-3; 7 nucleotides align to TRBD2. The junction had 10 bases not matched to a gene; V was cut back by 4 bases and J by 0 bases. The CDR3 is 17 residues long. The germline gives CDR1 ENHRY, CDR2 SYGVKD. The CDR3 DNA reads as TGTGCCATCAGTGGGACCAGTGCGGGGGTAAGCACAGATACGCAGTATTTT. Translation gives CAISGTSAGVSTDTQYF.

This chain links TRBV2 with TRBJ2-2; D is unresolved. The ends were cut back, 5 bases at V and 6 bases at J, with 4 bases in the middle. This CDR3 is built from 11 residues. Germline CDR1 is SNHLY and CDR2 is FYNNEI. The CDR3 is CASSYPGELFF. The CDR3 region has the DNA TGTGCCAGCAGTTATCCCGGGGAGCTGTTTTTT.

This clone was recorded once. The chain couples TRBV14 to TRBJ1-1, with no clear D. V lost 4 bases to trimming and J lost 1 base, with 4 bases between them. This CDR3 is 12 amino acids long. Per the germline V gene, CDR1 is SGHDN and CDR2 is FVKESK. The CDR3 reads CASSPKNTEAFF. CDR3 in DNA: TGTGCCAGCAGCCCCAAGAACACTGAAGCTTTCTTT.

V is TRBV11-2 and J is TRBJ2-7; D gene ambiguous. Between the trimmed V and J ends, which lost 5 bases and 2 bases, there was a span of 10 bases. CDR1 is SGHAT and CDR2 is FQNNGV in the germline V gene. The CDR3 length is 13 residues. Here the CDR3 DNA reads TGTGCCAGCAGCCACTTCGACACCTACGAGCAGTACTTC. This sequence encodes CASSHFDTYEQYF.

The DNA for the CDR3 is TGTGCCAGCAGTGAACCGGGGAGGGAAAAACTGTTTTTT. Its protein product is CASSEPGREKLFF. The chain is built from TRBV6-1 and TRBJ1-4; no reliable D call. Between the trimmed V and J ends, which lost 2 bases and 8 bases, there was a span of 9 bases. CDR3 length equals 13 residues. Germline V gene data show CDR1 as MNHNS and CDR2 as SASEGT.

The chain joins TRBV10-3 to TRBJ2-7, with TRBD2 identical over 8 bases. The CDR3 sequence is 16 residues long. J gave up 4 bases and V 2 bases, and 10 bases lay outside the gene matches. Germline CDR1 ENHRY, CDR2 SYGVKD. The CDR3 sequence: CAISEEVGGGTYEQYF. In DNA, the CDR3 is TGTGCCATCAGTGAGGAGGTGGGCGGGGGGACGTACGAGCAGTACTTC.

The CDR3 region has the DNA TGCGCCAGCGCCTCCCTTCTAGGCCCTTCTAACAATGAGCAGTTCTTC. Amino acid sequence: CASASLLGPSNNEQFF. The chain links TRBV5-1 to TRBJ2-1; D not certain. Germline CDR1 reads SGHRS; CDR2 reads YFSETQ. V lost 7 bases to trimming and J lost 5 bases, with 22 bases between them. The length of the CDR3 is 16 residues. The whole variable domain, remainder taken from reference TRBV5-1 and TRBJ2-1, is KAGVTQTPRYLIKTRGQQVTLSCSPISGHRSVSWYQQTPGQGLQFLFEYFSETQRNKGNFPGRFSGRQFSNSRSEMNVSTLELGDSALYLCASASLLGPSNNEQFFGPGTRLTVL.

The V and J genes are TRBV28 and TRBJ1-5, with D perhaps TRBD1 (6 bases). The CDR3 is 14 amino acids. Between the trimmed V and J ends, which lost 6 bases and 5 bases, there was a span of 14 bases. The germline gives CDR1 MDHEN, CDR2 SYDVKM. The CDR3 here is CASRPRTAYQPQHF. CDR3 nucleotides: TGTGCCAGCAGACCGCGGACAGCTTATCAGCCCCAGCATTTT.